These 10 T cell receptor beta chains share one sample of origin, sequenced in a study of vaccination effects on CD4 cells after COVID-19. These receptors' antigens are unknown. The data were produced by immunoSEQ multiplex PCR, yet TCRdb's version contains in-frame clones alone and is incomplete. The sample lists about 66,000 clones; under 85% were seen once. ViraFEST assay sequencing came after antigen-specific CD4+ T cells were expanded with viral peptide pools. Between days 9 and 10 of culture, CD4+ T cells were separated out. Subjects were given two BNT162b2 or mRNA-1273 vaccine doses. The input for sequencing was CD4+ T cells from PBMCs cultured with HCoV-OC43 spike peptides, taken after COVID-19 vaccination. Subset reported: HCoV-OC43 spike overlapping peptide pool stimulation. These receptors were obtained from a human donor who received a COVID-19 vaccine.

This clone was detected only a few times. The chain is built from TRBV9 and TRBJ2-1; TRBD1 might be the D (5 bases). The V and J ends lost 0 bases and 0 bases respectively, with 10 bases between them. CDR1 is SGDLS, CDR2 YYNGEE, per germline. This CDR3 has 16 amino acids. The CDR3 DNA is TGTGCCAGCAGCGTAGCAGGTCAGGGCTCCTACAATGAGCAGTTCTTC. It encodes CASSVAGQGSYNEQFF. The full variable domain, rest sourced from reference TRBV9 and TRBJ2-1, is DSGVTQTPKHLITATGQRVTLRCSPRSGDLSVYWYQQSLDQGLQFLIQYYNGEERAKGNILERFSAQQFPDLHSELNLSSLELGDSALYFCASSVAGQGSYNEQFFGPGTRLTVL.

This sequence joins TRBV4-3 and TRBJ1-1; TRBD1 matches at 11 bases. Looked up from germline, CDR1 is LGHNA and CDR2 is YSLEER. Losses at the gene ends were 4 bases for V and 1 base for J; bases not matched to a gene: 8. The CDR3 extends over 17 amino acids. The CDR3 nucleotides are TGCGCCAGCAGCCGCGGACAGGGGGCCGGTAGGAACACTGAAGCTTTCTTT. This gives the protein CASSRGQGAGRNTEAFF.

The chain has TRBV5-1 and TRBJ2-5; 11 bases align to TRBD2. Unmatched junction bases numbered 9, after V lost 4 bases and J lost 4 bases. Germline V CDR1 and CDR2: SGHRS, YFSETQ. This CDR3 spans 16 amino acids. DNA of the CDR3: TGCGCCAGCAGCGGGACTGGTAGCGGGGGGGCAGAGACCCAGTACTTC. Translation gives CASSGTGSGGAETQYF.

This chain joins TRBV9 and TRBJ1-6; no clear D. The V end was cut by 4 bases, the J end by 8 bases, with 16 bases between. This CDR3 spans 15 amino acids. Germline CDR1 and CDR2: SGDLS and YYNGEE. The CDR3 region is CASSLTPSEYSPLHF. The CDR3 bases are TGTGCCAGCAGCCTAACCCCATCCGAGTATTCACCCCTCCACTTT.

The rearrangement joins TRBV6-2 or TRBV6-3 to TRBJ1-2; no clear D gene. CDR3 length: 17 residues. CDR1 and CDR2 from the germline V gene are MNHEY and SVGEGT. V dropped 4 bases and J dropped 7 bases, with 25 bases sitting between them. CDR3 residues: CASSSIPGITRGSGYTF. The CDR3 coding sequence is TGTGCCAGCAGTTCCATACCGGGGATTACCCGTGGCTCTGGCTACACCTTC.

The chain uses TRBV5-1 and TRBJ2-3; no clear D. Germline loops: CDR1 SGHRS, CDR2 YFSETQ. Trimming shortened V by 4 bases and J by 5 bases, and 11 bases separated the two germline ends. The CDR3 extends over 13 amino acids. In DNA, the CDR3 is TGCGCCAGCAGCAGGGCGCTGAGAGATACGCAGTATTTT. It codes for CASSRALRDTQYF.

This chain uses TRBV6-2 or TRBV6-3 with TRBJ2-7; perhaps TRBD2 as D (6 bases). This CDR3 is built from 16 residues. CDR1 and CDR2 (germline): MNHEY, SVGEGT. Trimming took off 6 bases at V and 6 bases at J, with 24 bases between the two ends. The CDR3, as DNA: TGTGCCAGCAGCCCTTCGGTCGGGAGCGCGGCCCGCGAGCAGTACGTC. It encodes CASSPSVGSAAREQYV.

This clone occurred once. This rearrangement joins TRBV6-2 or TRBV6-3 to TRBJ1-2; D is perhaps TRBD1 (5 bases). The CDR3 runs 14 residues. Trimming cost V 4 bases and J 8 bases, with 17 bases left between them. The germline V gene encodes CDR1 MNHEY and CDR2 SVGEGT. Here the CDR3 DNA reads TGTGCCAGCAGTTCACAGGTCTCCATTCGGGGCTACACCTTC. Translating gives CASSSQVSIRGYTF.

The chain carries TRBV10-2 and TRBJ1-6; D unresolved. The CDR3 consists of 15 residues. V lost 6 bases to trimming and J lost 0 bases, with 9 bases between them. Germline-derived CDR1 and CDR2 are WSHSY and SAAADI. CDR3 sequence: CASRGYSSYNSPLHF. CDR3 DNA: TGCGCCAGCAGGGGATACAGCTCCTATAATTCACCCCTCCACTTT.

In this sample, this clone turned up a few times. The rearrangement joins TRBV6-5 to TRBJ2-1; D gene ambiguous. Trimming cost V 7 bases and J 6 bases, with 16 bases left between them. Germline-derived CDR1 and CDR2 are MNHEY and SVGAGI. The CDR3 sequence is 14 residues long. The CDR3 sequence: CASTRFAPGNEQFF. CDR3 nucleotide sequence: TGTGCCAGCACCCGGTTTGCCCCTGGCAATGAGCAGTTCTTC.